This T cell receptor beta chain came from a study of T cells after yellow fever vaccination. Study background: For low cell numbers, libraries were made with SMART-Seq v4 Ultra Low Input.

Study findings and constraints: Detected again after the booster were most primary-vaccination clones, at almost 97% CD4 and about 90% CD8.

V lost 6 bases to trimming and J lost 8 bases; unmatched junction nucleotides: 12. The CDR3 length is 14 residues. The germline V gene has CDR1 DFQATT and CDR2 SNEGSKA (reference sequence). TCRdb re-analysed the 5' RACE reads in MiXCR, keeping a single row per CDR3 protein. Of under 400,000 distinct CDR3 sequences listed, around 13% are singletons. This clonotype has a handful of counts. As yet, its antigen is unknown. This sequence was found in a man aged 18 to 35 who received the YFV17D yellow fever vaccine. The V gene is TRBV20-1, the J gene TRBJ2-4; 8 bases match TRBD2. This specimen consisted of CD4+ T cells sorted from PBMCs, obtained 15 days after the yellow fever booster vaccination. The CDR3 DNA sequence: TGCAGTGCCAAAAGCGGGAGTAACTGGGACATTCAGTACTTC. Translated: CSAKSGSNWDIQYF.